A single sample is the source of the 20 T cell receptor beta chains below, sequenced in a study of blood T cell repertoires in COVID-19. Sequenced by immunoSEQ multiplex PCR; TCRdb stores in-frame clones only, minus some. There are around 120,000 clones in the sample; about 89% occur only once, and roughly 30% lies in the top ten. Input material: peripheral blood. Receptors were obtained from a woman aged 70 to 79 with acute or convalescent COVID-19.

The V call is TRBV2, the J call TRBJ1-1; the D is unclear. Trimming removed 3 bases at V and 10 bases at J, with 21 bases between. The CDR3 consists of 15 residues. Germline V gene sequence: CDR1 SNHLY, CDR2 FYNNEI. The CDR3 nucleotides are TGTGCCAGCAGTGAGTTAACCGGACCCCCCGGAGGAGCTTTCTTT. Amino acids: CASSELTGPPGGAFF.

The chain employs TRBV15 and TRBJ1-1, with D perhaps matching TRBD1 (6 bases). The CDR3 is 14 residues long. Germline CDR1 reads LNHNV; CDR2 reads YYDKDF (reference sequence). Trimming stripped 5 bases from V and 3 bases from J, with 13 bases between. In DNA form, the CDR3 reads TGTGCCACCAGCCTACAGGGCATGGACACTGAAGCTTTCTTT. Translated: CATSLQGMDTEAFF.

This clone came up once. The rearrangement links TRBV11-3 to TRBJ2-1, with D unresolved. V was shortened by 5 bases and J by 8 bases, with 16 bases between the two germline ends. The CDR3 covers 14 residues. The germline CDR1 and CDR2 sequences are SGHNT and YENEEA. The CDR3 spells CASSLYQVGDEQFF. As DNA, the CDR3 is TGTGCCAGCAGCCTCTATCAGGTTGGCGATGAGCAGTTCTTC.

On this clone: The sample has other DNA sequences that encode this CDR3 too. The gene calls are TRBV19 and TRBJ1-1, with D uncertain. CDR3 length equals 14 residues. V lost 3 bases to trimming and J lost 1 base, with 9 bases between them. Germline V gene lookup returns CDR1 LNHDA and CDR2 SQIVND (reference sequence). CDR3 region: CASSILDSNTEAFF. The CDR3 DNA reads TGTGCCAGTAGTATTTTAGATTCGAACACTGAAGCTTTCTTT.

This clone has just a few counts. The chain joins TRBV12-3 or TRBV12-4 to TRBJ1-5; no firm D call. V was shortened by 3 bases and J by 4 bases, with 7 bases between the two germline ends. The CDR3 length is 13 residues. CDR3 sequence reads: CASSFLDNQPQHF. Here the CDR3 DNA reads TGTGCCAGCAGTTTCTTAGATAATCAGCCCCAGCATTTT.

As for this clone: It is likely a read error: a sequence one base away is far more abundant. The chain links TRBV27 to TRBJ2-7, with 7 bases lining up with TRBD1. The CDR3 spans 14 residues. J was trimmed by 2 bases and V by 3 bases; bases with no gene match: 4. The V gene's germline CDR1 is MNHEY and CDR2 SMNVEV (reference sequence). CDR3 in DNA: TGTGCCAGCAGTTTCTTCCAGGGGGCCTACGAGCAGTACTTC. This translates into CASSFFQGAYEQYF.

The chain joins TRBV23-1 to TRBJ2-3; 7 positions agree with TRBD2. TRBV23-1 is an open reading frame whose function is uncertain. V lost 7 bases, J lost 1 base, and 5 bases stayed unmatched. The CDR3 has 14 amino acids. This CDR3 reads CASTPREGTDTQYF. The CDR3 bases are TGCGCCAGCACCCCACGGGAGGGCACAGATACGCAGTATTTT.

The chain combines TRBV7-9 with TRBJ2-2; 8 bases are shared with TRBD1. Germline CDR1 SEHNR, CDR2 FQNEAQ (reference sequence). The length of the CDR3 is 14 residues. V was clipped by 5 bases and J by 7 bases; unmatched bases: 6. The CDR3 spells CASSTQQGVGELFF. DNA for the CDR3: TGTGCCAGCAGCACCCAACAGGGGGTCGGGGAGCTGTTTTTT.

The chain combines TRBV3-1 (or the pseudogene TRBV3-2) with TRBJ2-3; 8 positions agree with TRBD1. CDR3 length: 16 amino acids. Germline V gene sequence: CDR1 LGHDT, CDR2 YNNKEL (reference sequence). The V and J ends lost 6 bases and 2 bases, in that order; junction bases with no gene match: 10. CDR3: CASSFRQGLDTDTQYF. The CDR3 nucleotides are TGTGCCAGCAGTTTTAGACAGGGGTTGGACACAGATACGCAGTATTTT.

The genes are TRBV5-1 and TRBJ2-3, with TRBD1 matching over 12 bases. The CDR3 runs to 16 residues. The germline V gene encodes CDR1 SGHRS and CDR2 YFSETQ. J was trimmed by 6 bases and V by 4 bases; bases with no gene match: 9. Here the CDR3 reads CASSRSGQGAADTQYF. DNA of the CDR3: TGCGCCAGCAGCCGCTCGGGACAGGGGGCTGCGGATACGCAGTATTTT.

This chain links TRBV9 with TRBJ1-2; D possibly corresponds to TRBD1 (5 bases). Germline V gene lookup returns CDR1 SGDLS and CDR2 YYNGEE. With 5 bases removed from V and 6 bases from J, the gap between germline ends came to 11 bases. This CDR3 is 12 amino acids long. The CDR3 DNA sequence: TGTGCCAGCAGGGACATCGCTCATGGCTACACCTTC. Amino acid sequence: CASRDIAHGYTF.

CDR3 in amino acids: CAISDPLAGPTDTQYF. CDR3 DNA sequence: TGTGCCATCAGTGACCCCCTGGCGGGGCCCACAGATACGCAGTATTTT. The V call is TRBV10-3, the J call TRBJ2-3, with D perhaps TRBD2 (6 bases). Per germline, CDR1 ENHRY and CDR2 SYGVKD. There are 16 residues in the CDR3. The V gene lost 3 bases and the J gene lost 2 bases, with 15 bases spanning the gap.

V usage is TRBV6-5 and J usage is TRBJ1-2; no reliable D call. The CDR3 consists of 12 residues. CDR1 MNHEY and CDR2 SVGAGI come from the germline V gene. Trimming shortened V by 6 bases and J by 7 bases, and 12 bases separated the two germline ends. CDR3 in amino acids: CASRNEGGGYTF. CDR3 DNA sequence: TGTGCCAGCAGAAACGAGGGCGGTGGCTACACCTTC.

The DNA of the CDR3 is TGCGCCAGCAGTTCTTCCCCAGCGGGCACAGATACGCAGTATTTT. Encoded protein: CASSSSPAGTDTQYF. The genes are TRBV5-1 and TRBJ2-3, with D perhaps matching TRBD2 (5 bases). CDR1 is SGHRS, CDR2 YFSETQ, per germline. The CDR3 length is 15 residues. V lost 5 bases and J lost 1, with 14 bases in between.

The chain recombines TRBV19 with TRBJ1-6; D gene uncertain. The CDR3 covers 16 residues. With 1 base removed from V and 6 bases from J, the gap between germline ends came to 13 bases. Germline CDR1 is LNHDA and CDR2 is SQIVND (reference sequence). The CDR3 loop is CASSIGGGTVNSPLHF. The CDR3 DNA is TGTGCCAGTAGTATAGGAGGAGGCACAGTTAATTCACCCCTCCACTTT. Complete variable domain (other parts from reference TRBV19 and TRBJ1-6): DGGITQSPKYLFRKEGQNVTLSCEQNLNHDAMYWYRQDPGQGLRLIYYSQIVNDFQKGDIAEGYSVSREKKESFPLTVTSAQKNPTAFYLCASSIGGGTVNSPLHFGNGTRLTVT.

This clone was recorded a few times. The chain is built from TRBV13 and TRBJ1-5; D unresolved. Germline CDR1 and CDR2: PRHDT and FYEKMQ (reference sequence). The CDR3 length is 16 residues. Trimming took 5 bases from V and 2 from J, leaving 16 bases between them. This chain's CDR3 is CASSQRRTSGNQPQHF. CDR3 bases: TGTGCCAGCAGCCAGAGGAGAACCTCAGGCAATCAGCCCCAGCATTTT. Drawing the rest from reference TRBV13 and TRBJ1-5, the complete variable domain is AAGVIQSPRHLIKEKRETATLKCYPIPRHDTVYWYQQGPGQDPQFLISFYEKMQSDKGSIPDRFSAQQFSDYHSELNMSSLELGDSALYFCASSQRRTSGNQPQHFGDGTRLSIL.

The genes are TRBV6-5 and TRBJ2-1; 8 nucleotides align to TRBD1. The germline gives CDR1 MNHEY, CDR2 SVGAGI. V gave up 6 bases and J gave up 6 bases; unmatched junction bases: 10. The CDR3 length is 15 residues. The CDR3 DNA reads TGTGCCAGCAGGGGCCCAGGGGGCGGTAGCAATGAGCAGTTCTTC. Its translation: CASRGPGGGSNEQFF.

The DNA for the CDR3 is TGTGCCAGCAGTCTCGACAGTAACTATGGCTACACCTTC. It codes for CASSLDSNYGYTF. The chain couples TRBV28 to TRBJ1-2; possible D gene TRBD1, 5 bases. CDR3 size: 13 residues. Trimming shortened V by 5 bases and J by 1 base, and 8 bases separated the two germline ends. Per the germline V gene, CDR1 is MDHEN and CDR2 is SYDVKM.

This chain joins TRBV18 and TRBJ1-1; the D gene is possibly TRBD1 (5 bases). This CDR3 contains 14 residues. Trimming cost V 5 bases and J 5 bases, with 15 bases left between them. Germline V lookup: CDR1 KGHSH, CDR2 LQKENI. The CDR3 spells CASSGSGLGTEAFF. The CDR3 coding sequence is TGTGCCAGCTCAGGATCAGGGCTCGGTACTGAAGCTTTCTTT.

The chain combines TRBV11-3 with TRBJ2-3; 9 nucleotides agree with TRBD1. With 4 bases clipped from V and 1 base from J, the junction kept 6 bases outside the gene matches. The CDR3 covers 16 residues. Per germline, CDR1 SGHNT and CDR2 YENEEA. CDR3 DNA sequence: TGTGCCAGCAGCTCCGGGACAGGGAAGGGCACAGATACGCAGTATTTT. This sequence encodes CASSSGTGKGTDTQYF.